One sample yielded the 18 T cell receptor beta chains listed below, sequenced in a study of CD8 T cells in ankylosing spondylitis. Each CDR3 protein is one row after TCRdb ran MiXCR on the 5' RACE reads. Of 150,000 to 200,000 distinct CDR3 sequences listed, around a third were seen once; the top ten hold about 6.3%. Sequenced material: synovial fluid, either unsorted or a sorted T cell fraction (not recorded which). The receptors were gathered from a male donor with ankylosing spondylitis.

This clonotype was counted a few times. DNA for the CDR3: TGTGCCAGCAGTTTAGGCAGGGACAGCCTACTGAACACTGAAGCTTTCTTT. It specifies CASSLGRDSLLNTEAFF. The gene calls are TRBV28 and TRBJ1-1, with 7 bases aligning to TRBD1. Losses at the gene ends were 2 bases for V and 0 bases for J; bases not matched to a gene: 9. Germline V CDR1 and CDR2: MDHEN, SYDVKM. CDR3 size: 17 residues.

In this sample, this clonotype turned up many times. CDR3 coding DNA: TGTGCCAGCAGTGGACAGGGCTCGTCACCCCTCCACTTT. It codes for CASSGQGSSPLHF. The J gene is TRBJ1-6, the V gene TRBV7-2, with 8 bases lining up with TRBD1. Germline V gene data show CDR1 as SGHTA and CDR2 as FQGNSA. J lost 10 bases, V lost 6 bases, and 5 bases had no gene match. The CDR3 is 13 amino acids.

This clonotype was recorded many times. This chain links TRBV7-2 with TRBJ1-2; D not resolved. V was clipped by 7 bases and J by 1 base, with 13 bases between them. The CDR3 is made up of 14 amino acids. CDR1 is SGHTA and CDR2 is FQGNSA in the germline V gene. In DNA, the CDR3 is TGTGCCAGCAACAACCCGGGTGTTAACTATGGCTACACCTTC. Protein: CASNNPGVNYGYTF.

This clonotype is labeled medium-sized (0.01 to 0.1%). J is TRBJ2-6 and V is TRBV4-2; D remains ambiguous. The germline V and J ends were trimmed by 4 bases and 0 bases, with 13 bases remaining between them. Germline V gives CDR1 LGHNA, CDR2 YNFKEQ. CDR3 size: 17 residues. The CDR3 DNA follows: TGTGCCAGCAGCCTTAGCCAGGAGATCTCTGGGGCCAACGTCCTGACTTTC. It translates to CASSLSQEISGANVLTF.

This clonotype appeared many times. The CDR3 sequence is CASRGFPGAGETQYF. The DNA of the CDR3 is TGTGCCAGCAGGGGCTTCCCGGGAGCCGGGGAGACCCAGTACTTC. The V call is TRBV12-3 or TRBV12-4, the J call TRBJ2-5; possibly TRBD2 for D (6 bases). There are 15 residues in the CDR3. Trimming took off 6 bases at V and 5 bases at J, with 19 bases between the two ends.

This chain connects TRBV5-5 to TRBJ1-6, with D hard to call. Germline V lookup: CDR1 SGHKS, CDR2 YYEKEE (reference sequence). V was clipped by 8 bases and J by 6 bases, with 9 bases between them. CDR3 length equals 12 residues. The DNA for the CDR3 is TGTGCCAGTAACCGAGTTAATTCACCCCTCCACTTT. Translated: CASNRVNSPLHF.

The chain joins TRBV7-2 to TRBJ1-2; tentative D call: TRBD1 (5 bases). The V end lost 5 bases, the J end lost 8 bases, and 18 bases lay between the germline ends. Germline lookup yields CDR1 SGHTA and CDR2 FQGNSA. The CDR3 length is 14 residues. The CDR3 protein is CASSGGVTRRGYTF. For the CDR3, the DNA is TGTGCCAGCAGCGGGGGGGTGACACGGCGCGGCTACACCTTC.

This clonotype was seen at least ten times. The chain combines TRBV5-1 with TRBJ2-5, with D tentatively TRBD1 (6 bases). CDR1 and CDR2 from the germline V gene are SGHRS and YFSETQ. Trimming removed 5 bases at V and 5 bases at J, with 10 bases between. This CDR3 is built from 12 residues. The CDR3 DNA follows: TGCGCCAGCAGTGGGGGCGGTGAGACCCAGTACTTC. This sequence encodes CASSGGGETQYF.

This clonotype was found many times. V is TRBV15 and J is TRBJ1-2, with no clear D. The length of the CDR3 is 16 residues. The V end lost 1 base, the J end lost 0 bases, and 12 bases lay between the germline ends. Germline V gives CDR1 LNHNV, CDR2 YYDKDF (reference sequence). The CDR3 loop reads CATSRGGVEANYGYTF. In DNA, the CDR3 is TGTGCCACCAGCAGAGGGGGTGTGGAGGCTAACTATGGCTACACCTTC.

In its sample, this clonotype was seen a few times. V gene TRBV3-1 combines with J gene TRBJ1-3, with D hard to call. Germline V gene sequence: CDR1 LGHDT, CDR2 YNNKEL (reference sequence). This CDR3 has 14 amino acids. V was cut by 3 bases and J by 0 bases, with 6 bases left in between. The CDR3: CASSQAGSGNTIYF. The CDR3 DNA reads TGTGCCAGCAGCCAGGCGGGCTCTGGAAACACCATATATTTT.

This clonotype has only a few counts. The chain has TRBV7-9 and TRBJ2-7, with 7 bases identical to TRBD2. With V trimmed by 5 bases and J by 4 bases, 8 bases remained unmatched. This CDR3 has 14 residues. Germline V gene lookup returns CDR1 SEHNR and CDR2 FQNEAQ (reference sequence). The CDR3 sequence is CASSRDGGFYEQYF. The CDR3, as DNA: TGTGCCAGCAGCCGCGACGGGGGGTTTTACGAGCAGTACTTC.

V usage is TRBV5-1 and J usage is TRBJ2-1; D ambiguous. V was trimmed by 0 bases and J by 15 bases, leaving 16 bases between them. The germline gives CDR1 SGHRS, CDR2 YFSETQ. The CDR3 has 13 residues. CDR3 region: CASSLDLSSKRFF. The CDR3 DNA reads TGCGCCAGCAGCTTGGACCTGAGCTCAAAGCGGTTCTTC.

This clonotype has just a few counts. V is TRBV5-5 and J is TRBJ1-1; D is unresolved. Germline CDR1 and CDR2: SGHKS and YYEKEE (reference sequence). The CDR3 loop spans 14 amino acids. V shed 3 bases and J shed 6 bases, with 15 bases lying between them. The CDR3 DNA reads TGTGCCAGCAGCTACCTGGTAGAACTTCCTGAAGCTTTCTTT. This gives the protein CASSYLVELPEAFF. The whole variable domain, filled in from reference TRBV5-5 and TRBJ1-1, reads DAGVTQSPTHLIKTRGQQVTLRCSPISGHKSVSWYQQVLGQGPQFIFQYYEKEERGRGNFPDRFSARQFPNYSSELNVNALLLGDSALYLCASSYLVELPEAFFGQGTRLTVV.

This chain links TRBV5-1 with TRBJ2-1; 12 nucleotides align to TRBD2. J gave up 3 bases and V 4 bases, and 14 bases lay outside the gene matches. The germline V gene has CDR1 SGHRS and CDR2 YFSETQ. The length of the CDR3 is 19 residues. CDR3 nucleotide sequence: TGCGCCAGCAGCCAAACTCAGTCTAGCGGGAGGGCGAGCTACAATGAGCAGTTCTTC. As protein: CASSQTQSSGRASYNEQFF.

The rearrangement joins TRBV20-1 to TRBJ2-7; TRBD2 agrees at 9 bases. CDR1 and CDR2 from the germline V gene are DFQATT and SNEGSKA (reference sequence). The V gene end was trimmed by 2 bases and the J gene end by 4 bases; junction bases not matched to a gene: 9. The CDR3 totals 15 residues. The CDR3 reads CSARWGLASGYEQYF. As DNA, the CDR3 is TGCAGTGCTAGATGGGGACTAGCCAGCGGATACGAGCAGTACTTC.

This clonotype was seen at least ten times. The gene calls are TRBV20-1 and TRBJ2-7, with 11 positions matching TRBD2. CDR3 size: 13 residues. Per germline, CDR1 DFQATT and CDR2 SNEGSKA (reference sequence). The V gene end was trimmed by 6 bases and the J gene end by 4 bases; junction bases not matched to a gene: 5. The CDR3 nucleotides read TGCAGTGCCCAGGGACTAGCGGCATACGAGCAGTACTTC. Translated, it gives CSAQGLAAYEQYF.

This clonotype was observed at least ten times. The chain employs TRBV2 and TRBJ1-2; D not resolved. CDR3 size: 12 residues. Trimming left V 2 bases short and J 4 bases short, with 5 bases between. Germline CDR1 reads SNHLY; CDR2 reads FYNNEI. For the CDR3, the DNA is TGTGCCAGCAGTGAACAGAGCTATGGCTACACCTTC. Amino acid sequence: CASSEQSYGYTF.

The genes are TRBV19 and TRBJ2-7, with 7 bases identical to TRBD2. The junction had 9 bases not matched to a gene; V was cut back by 4 bases and J by 0 bases. This CDR3 region has 16 residues. Germline CDR1 and CDR2: LNHDA and SQIVND (reference sequence). The CDR3 loop reads CASSSFGASGSYEQYF. In DNA form, the CDR3 reads TGTGCCAGTAGTAGCTTTGGGGCTAGCGGCTCCTACGAGCAGTACTTC.